A selection of T cell receptor beta chains follows, all from one sample in a study of T-cell memory formation after mild COVID-19. MiXCR was run by TCRdb on the 5' RACE reads, yielding one entry per CDR3 protein. The sample lists about 250,000 distinct CDR3 sequences; 15% were seen once. Sequencing input: PBMCs or a T cell subset sorted from them (not recorded which). Receptors were obtained from an adult woman who had mild COVID-19 (a few samples of this study predate the infection). Cell type and time point are not known. The CDR3 runs from the conserved cysteine through the conserved F or W. D genes are given only for firm matches. A clone size is listed for some rows: how often the clone was seen (once, few, many), or a class if it is expanded.

>TRBV5-1|TRBJ2-7|NA|NA
TGCGCCAGCAGCTCTCGAAGCAGAGCGAGGGGGTCCTACGAGCAGTACTTC
CASSSRSRARGSYEQYF
>TRBV13|TRBJ2-6|NA|NA
TGTGCCAGCAGCTTACCAGGGATCTCTGGGGCCAACGTCCTGACTTTC
CASSLPGISGANVLTF
>TRBV4-2|TRBJ2-5|NA|NA
TGTGCCAGCAGGCCCGGGGGAGACCAAGAGACCCAGTACTTC
CASRPGGDQETQYF
>TRBV21-1|TRBJ1-4|NA|NA
TGTGCCAGCAGCAAGGGAATGGCGTCTCGACCGTTTTTT
CASSKGMASRPFF
>TRBV7-2|TRBJ2-1|TRBD2|NA
TGTGCCAGCAGCCCCGGACTAGCGGGAGGGCCCGGGTTCTTC
CASSPGLAGGPGFF
>TRBV7-9|TRBJ2-1|TRBD1|few
TGTGCCAGCAGCCGAACGGGACAGGGGGCTGAGGAGCAGTTCTTC
CASSRTGQGAEEQFF
>TRBV3-1|TRBJ1-2|NA|NA
TGTGCCAGCAGCCAACTAGGACAGACTGGCTACACCTTC
CASSQLGQTGYTF
>TRBV5-1|TRBJ2-7|NA|NA
TGCGCCAGCAGCTCAGCAGCCATCCCCGGGGGGCAGTACTTC
CASSSAAIPGGQYF
>TRBV3-2|TRBJ2-7|NA|NA
TGTGCCAGCAGCCAAGATGAGCTGTACGAGCAGTACTTC
CASSQDELYEQYF
>TRBV6-2/TRBV6-3|TRBJ2-7|NA|NA
TGTGCCAGCAAGCGGGACAGCTCCTACGAGCAGTACTTC
CASKRDSSYEQYF
>TRBV4-1|TRBJ2-5|TRBD2|few
TGCGCCAGCAGCCGCGACGGACTAGCGGAAGAGACCCAGTACTTC
CASSRDGLAEETQYF
>TRBV25-1|TRBJ2-7|NA|few
TGTGCCAGCAGTGCCCAAGGACCCTCGTACGAGCAGTACTTC
CASSAQGPSYEQYF
>TRBV20-1|TRBJ2-2|TRBD2|few
TGCAGTGCTAGCGGGAGGGTGACCGGGGAGCTGTTTTTT
CSASGRVTGELFF
>TRBV20-1|TRBJ2-1|TRBD2|NA
TGCAGTGCTAGAGGCCAGGGACTAGCGGGAGTAGGGTACAATGAGCAGTTCTTC
CSARGQGLAGVGYNEQFF
>TRBV3-1|TRBJ1-1|NA|few
TGTGCCAGCAGGCAATACACTGAAGCTTTCTTT
CASRQYTEAFF
>TRBV7-8|TRBJ2-3|TRBD1|few
TGTGCCAGCAGCCCATACTTCGACAGGGATGCAGATACGCAGTATTTT
CASSPYFDRDADTQYF
>TRBV20-1|TRBJ2-7|TRBD2|NA
TGCAGTGCCCCCCCCGTACTAGCGGACTCCTACGAGCAGTACTTC
CSAPPVLADSYEQYF
>TRBV6-1|TRBJ1-4|TRBD1|NA
TGTGCCAGCAGTCCGGGGGCCAGGGGGATAGGTGAAAAACTGTTTTTT
CASSPGARGIGEKLFF
>TRBV12-3/TRBV12-4|TRBJ1-1|TRBD1|NA
TGTGCCAGCAGCATAGGACAGGGTAACACTGAAGCTTTCTTT
CASSIGQGNTEAFF
>TRBV5-4|TRBJ1-1|NA|few
TGTGCCAGCAGCTCCGTCGCGGATCGGGGCACGGTGGGGGCTTTCTTT
CASSSVADRGTVGAFF
>TRBV20-1|TRBJ1-5|TRBD1|few
TGCAGTGCTAGAGCCTGGGGACAGGGGTTACATCAGCCCCAGCATTTT
CSARAWGQGLHQPQHF
>TRBV25-1|TRBJ2-5|TRBD2|NA
TGTGCCAGCAGTGAGGGGCTTCTAGCGGGGCAAGAGACCCAGTACTTC
CASSEGLLAGQETQYF
>TRBV18|TRBJ2-3|NA|few
TGTGCCAGCTCACCATTCGATCTGGGGGGGCCCACAGATACGCAGTATTTT
CASSPFDLGGPTDTQYF
>TRBV12-3/TRBV12-4|TRBJ1-1|TRBD1|many
TGTGCCAGCAGCCCCGGGACAGTGAACACTGAAGCTTTCTTT
CASSPGTVNTEAFF
>TRBV7-6|TRBJ1-2|NA|NA
TGTGCCAGCAGCTCCAGGGGTTCATTAGGCTACACCTTC
CASSSRGSLGYTF
>TRBV3-1|TRBJ2-3|TRBD2|few
TGTGCCAGCAGCCCCGGACTAGCGGGATTCTCAGATACGCAGTATTTT
CASSPGLAGFSDTQYF
>TRBV6-5|TRBJ1-1|NA|NA
TGTGCCAGTGGGTCGGGGATGAACACTGAAGCTTTCTTT
CASGSGMNTEAFF
>TRBV18|TRBJ2-5|NA|NA
TGTGCCAGCTCACCAACACCACAAGAGACCCAGTACTTC
CASSPTPQETQYF
>TRBV20-1|TRBJ2-7|TRBD1|few
TGCAGTGCCCAGACAGGGATCTCCTACGAGCAGTACTTC
CSAQTGISYEQYF
>TRBV29-1|TRBJ2-7|TRBD1|few
TGCAGCGTTACTCCCCGGGACAGGGGTTACGAGCAGTACTTC
CSVTPRDRGYEQYF
>TRBV6-2/TRBV6-3|TRBJ2-5|NA|NA
TGTGCCAGCAGTTCTAGTACAGGGTCGGGGGAGACCCAGTACTTC
CASSSSTGSGETQYF
>TRBV29-1|TRBJ2-7|TRBD1|NA
TGCAGCGTTGACCTTTTCGACAGGGGCCTCTACGAGCAGTACTTC
CSVDLFDRGLYEQYF
>TRBV6-5|TRBJ1-3|NA|NA
TGTGCCAGCGGTAAACACTTGGGCTCTGGAAACACCATATATTTT
CASGKHLGSGNTIYF
>TRBV6-5|TRBJ1-1|NA|NA
TGTGCCAGCAGTCCCTTCCGGGACACTGAAGCTTTCTTT
CASSPFRDTEAFF
>TRBV25-1|TRBJ1-2|NA|NA
TGTGCCAGCAGTGAATTAGATAACTATGGCTACACCTTC
CASSELDNYGYTF
>TRBV9|TRBJ1-1|TRBD1|NA
TGTGCCAGCAGCTACGGACAGGCCTACACTGAAGCTTTCTTT
CASSYGQAYTEAFF
>TRBV18|TRBJ2-1|NA|NA
TGTGCCAGCTCACCGACCCAGACCTCCTACAATGAGCAGTTCTTC
CASSPTQTSYNEQFF
>TRBV5-6|TRBJ2-1|NA|NA
TGTGCCAGCAGCTTGGCCTCGACTAGTATCAGGGGGCAGTTCTTC
CASSLASTSIRGQFF
>TRBV11-3|TRBJ2-7|TRBD1|NA
TGTGCCAGCAGCTCACAAGGACAGGGTACCTACGAGCAGTACTTC
CASSSQGQGTYEQYF
>TRBV7-2|TRBJ2-7|TRBD2|few
TGTGCCAGCAGCTTTGGGGCCGGGACTAGCGGGAGTTGGGACGAGCAGTACTTC
CASSFGAGTSGSWDEQYF
>TRBV20-1|TRBJ1-6|NA|NA
TGCAGTGCTAGTGTTCAGGGCTATAATTCACCCCTCCACTTT
CSASVQGYNSPLHF
>TRBV6-1|TRBJ1-4|NA|few
TGTGCCAGCAGTCAACAGGGCCTTGGGCTGTTTTTT
CASSQQGLGLFF
>TRBV7-2|TRBJ1-6|NA|few
TGTGCCAGCAGCTTTCGGGGGGTTAATTCACCCCTCCACTTT
CASSFRGVNSPLHF
>TRBV4-1|TRBJ1-3|TRBD1|few
TGCGCCAGCAGCCAAGGCTCGACAGGGGTTTACTCTGGAAACACCATATATTTT
CASSQGSTGVYSGNTIYF
>TRBV7-9|TRBJ2-5|TRBD1|NA
TGTGCCAGCATACACAGGGGTCCGGGTGAGACCCAGTACTTC
CASIHRGPGETQYF
>TRBV4-1|TRBJ2-3|NA|NA
TGCGCCAGCAGCCAAGATCCTGTACCTCCTAGCACAGATACGCAGTATTTT
CASSQDPVPPSTDTQYF
>TRBV12-3/TRBV12-4|TRBJ2-3|NA|NA
TGTGCCAGCAGTCCCCGGGCTCAGACCGGAGATACGCAGTATTTT
CASSPRAQTGDTQYF
>TRBV2|TRBJ1-5|NA|NA
TGTGCCAGCAGCGCTCACGGGAGCCCCAATCAGCCCCAGCATTTT
CASSAHGSPNQPQHF
>TRBV7-9|TRBJ1-2|NA|NA
TGTGCCGGAGGCCAGGGCGACTATGGCTACACCTTC
CAGGQGDYGYTF
>TRBV12-3/TRBV12-4|TRBJ1-5|NA|few
TGTGCGACCACCTCTGGCAATCAGCCCCAGCATTTT
CATTSGNQPQHF
>TRBV3-1|TRBJ1-1|NA|NA
TGTGCCAGCAGCCTCGGGACTGCTGAAGCTTTCTTT
CASSLGTAEAFF
>TRBV30|TRBJ2-1|TRBD2|few
TGTGCCTGGCCGGGACTAACTGGTGAGCAGTTCTTC
CAWPGLTGEQFF